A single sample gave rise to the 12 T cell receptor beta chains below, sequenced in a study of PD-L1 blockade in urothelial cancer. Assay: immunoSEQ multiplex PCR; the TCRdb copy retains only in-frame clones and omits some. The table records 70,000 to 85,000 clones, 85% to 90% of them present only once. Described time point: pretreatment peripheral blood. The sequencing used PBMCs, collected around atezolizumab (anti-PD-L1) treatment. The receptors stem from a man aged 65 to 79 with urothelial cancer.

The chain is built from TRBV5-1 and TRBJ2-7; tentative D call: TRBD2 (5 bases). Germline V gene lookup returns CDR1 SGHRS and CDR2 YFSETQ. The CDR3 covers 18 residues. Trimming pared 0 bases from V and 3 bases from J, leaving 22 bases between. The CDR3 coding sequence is TGCGCCAGCAGCTTGGATGTACACGGCGGGCAGCACTTCTACGAGCAGTACTTC. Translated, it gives CASSLDVHGGQHFYEQYF.

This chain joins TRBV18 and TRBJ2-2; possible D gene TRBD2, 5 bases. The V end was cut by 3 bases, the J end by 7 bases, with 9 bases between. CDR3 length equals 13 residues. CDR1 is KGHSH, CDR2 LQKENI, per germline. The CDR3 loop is CASSPSRGGELFF. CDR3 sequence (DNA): TGTGCCAGCTCACCCAGCCGGGGCGGGGAGCTGTTTTTT.

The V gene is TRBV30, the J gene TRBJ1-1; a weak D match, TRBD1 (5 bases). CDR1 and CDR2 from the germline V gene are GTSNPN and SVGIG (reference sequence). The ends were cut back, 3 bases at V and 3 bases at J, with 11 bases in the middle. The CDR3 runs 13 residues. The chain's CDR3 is CAWRASGHTEAFF. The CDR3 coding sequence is TGTGCCTGGAGGGCTTCAGGGCACACTGAAGCTTTCTTT. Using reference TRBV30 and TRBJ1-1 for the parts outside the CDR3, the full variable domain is SQTIHQWPATLVQPVGSPLSLECTVEGTSNPNLYWYRQAAGRGLQLLFYSVGIGQISSEVPQNLSASRPQDRQFILSSKKLLLSDSGFYLCAWRASGHTEAFFGQGTRLTVV.

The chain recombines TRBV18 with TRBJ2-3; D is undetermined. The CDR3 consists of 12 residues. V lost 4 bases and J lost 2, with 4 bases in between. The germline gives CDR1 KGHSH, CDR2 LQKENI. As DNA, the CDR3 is TGTGCCAGCTCACGGCCCACAGATACGCAGTATTTT. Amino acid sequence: CASSRPTDTQYF. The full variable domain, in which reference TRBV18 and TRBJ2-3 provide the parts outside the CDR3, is NAGVMQNPRHLVRRRGQEARLRCSPMKGHSHVYWYRQLPEEGLKFMVYLQKENIIDESGMPKERFSAEFPKEGPSILRIQQVVRGDSAAYFCASSRPTDTQYFGPGTRLTVL.

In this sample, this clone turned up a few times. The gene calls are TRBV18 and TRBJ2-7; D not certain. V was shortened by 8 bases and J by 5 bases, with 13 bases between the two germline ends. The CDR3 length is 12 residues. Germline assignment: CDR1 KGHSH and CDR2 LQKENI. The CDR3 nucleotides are TGTGCCAGCCGGGTTTTGGCGGACGAGCAGTACTTC. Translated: CASRVLADEQYF.

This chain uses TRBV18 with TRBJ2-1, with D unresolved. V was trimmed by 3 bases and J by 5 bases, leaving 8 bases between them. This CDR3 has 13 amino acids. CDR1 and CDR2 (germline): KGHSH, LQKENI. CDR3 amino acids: CASSPSFDNEQFF. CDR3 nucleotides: TGTGCCAGCTCACCTAGCTTTGACAATGAGCAGTTCTTC.

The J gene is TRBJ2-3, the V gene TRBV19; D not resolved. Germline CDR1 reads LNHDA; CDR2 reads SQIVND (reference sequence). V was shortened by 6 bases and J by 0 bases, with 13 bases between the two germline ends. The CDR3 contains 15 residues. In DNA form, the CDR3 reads TGTGCCAGTAGCTGGAGAGCGACTAGCACAGATACGCAGTATTTT. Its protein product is CASSWRATSTDTQYF.

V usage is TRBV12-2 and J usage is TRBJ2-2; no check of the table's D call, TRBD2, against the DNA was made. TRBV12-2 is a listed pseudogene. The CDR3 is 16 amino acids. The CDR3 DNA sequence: TGTGCAAGTCGCTTGAAACTAGCGGTCATCACCGGGGAGCTGTTTTTT. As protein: CASRLKLAVITGELFF.

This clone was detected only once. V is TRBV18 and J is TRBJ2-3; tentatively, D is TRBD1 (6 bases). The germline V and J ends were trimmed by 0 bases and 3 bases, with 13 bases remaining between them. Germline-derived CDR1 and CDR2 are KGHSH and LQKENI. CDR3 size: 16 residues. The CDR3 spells CASSPPTGTKTDTQYF. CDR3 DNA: TGTGCCAGCTCACCACCGACCGGGACAAAGACAGATACGCAGTATTTT.

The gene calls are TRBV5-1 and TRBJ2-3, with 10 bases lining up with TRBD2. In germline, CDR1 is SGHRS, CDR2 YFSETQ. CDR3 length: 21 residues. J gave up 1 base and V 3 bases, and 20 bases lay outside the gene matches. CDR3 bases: TGCGCCAGCAGCTCCCCCAACACTGGAGGTAGCGGGGGGAGGCGCACAGATACGCAGTATTTT. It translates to CASSSPNTGGSGGRRTDTQYF.

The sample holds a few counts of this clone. The CDR3 bases are TGTGCCAGCAGCATCGGACAGGGAGGGAATGAAAAACTGTTTTTT. Its protein is CASSIGQGGNEKLFF. This rearrangement joins TRBV7-2 to TRBJ1-4; 8 bases line up with TRBD1. Germline V gene lookup returns CDR1 SGHTA and CDR2 FQGNSA. The CDR3 runs to 15 residues. V shed 5 bases and J 5 bases; nucleotides not matched to a gene: 7.

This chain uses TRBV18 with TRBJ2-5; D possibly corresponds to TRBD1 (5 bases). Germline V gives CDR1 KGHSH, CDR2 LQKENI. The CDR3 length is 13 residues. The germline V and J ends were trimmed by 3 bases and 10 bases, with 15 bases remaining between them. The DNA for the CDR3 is TGTGCCAGCTCACCTCCCGCAACACAGGTCCAGTACTTC. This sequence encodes CASSPPATQVQYF.